This paragraph reports one T cell receptor (beta chain). This table comes from immunoSEQ multiplex PCR, and its TCRdb copy is limited to in-frame clones, with some not included. The sample lists some 200,000 clones; more than 75% were seen once. This sample is part of a study of T cell responses to AZD1222 COVID-19 vaccine. The germline V and J ends were trimmed by 11 bases and 0 bases, with 11 bases remaining between them. The CDR3 loop spans 13 amino acids. From germline, CDR1 is MNHNY and CDR2 SVGAGI (reference sequence). V is TRBV6-6 and J is TRBJ2-1; maybe TRBD2 (6 bases). The TCR originated in an adult who received the AZD1222 COVID-19 vaccine. Source: peripheral blood, taken 28 days after the second AZD1222 dose. CDR3 in amino acids: CAVNSGSYNEQFF. CDR3 DNA sequence: TGTGCCGTAAATAGCGGCTCCTACAATGAGCAGTTCTTC.